These 5 T cell receptor beta chains came from one sample sequenced in a study of blood T cell repertoires in COVID-19. Profiled with immunoSEQ multiplex PCR; TCRdb holds only in-frame clones, not every one. The data contain about 50,000 clones, roughly 90% of them singletons. Sample: peripheral blood. These receptors were collected from a human donor in a cohort sampled during active COVID-19.

The V call is TRBV7-8, the J call TRBJ2-1; D perhaps matches TRBD2 (5 bases). Germline values: CDR1 SGHVS, CDR2 FQNEAQ. V lost 5 bases and J 8 bases, leaving 13 bases between the germline ends. This CDR3 has 13 amino acids. CDR3 sequence: CASSKGVRDEQFF. CDR3 nucleotide sequence: TGTGCCAGCAGCAAGGGAGTCCGGGATGAGCAGTTCTTC.

The rearrangement links TRBV10-2 to TRBJ1-1; TRBD1 is a possible D gene (5 bases). The CDR3 runs 11 residues. The germline V and J ends were trimmed by 6 bases and 10 bases, with 12 bases remaining between them. Germline values: CDR1 WSHSY, CDR2 SAAADI. The chain's CDR3 is CASRSGGGAFF. The CDR3 DNA reads TGCGCCAGCAGAAGCGGCGGGGGAGCTTTCTTT.

The CDR3 reads CASRQRQGPTDTQYF. The CDR3 DNA reads TGTGCCAGCAGGCAGCGACAGGGTCCCACAGATACGCAGTATTTT. The chain joins TRBV7-9 to TRBJ2-3; 7 bases align to TRBD1. Germline V CDR1 and CDR2: SEHNR, FQNEAQ (reference sequence). After removal of 6 bases from V and 2 bases from J, the junction contained 8 bases not matched to a gene. The CDR3 runs to 15 residues. The whole variable domain, filled in from reference TRBV7-9 and TRBJ2-3, reads DTGVSQNPRHKITKRGQNVTFRCDPISEHNRLYWYRQTLGQGPEFLTYFQNEAQLEKSRLLSDRFSAERPKGSFSTLEIQRTEQGDSAMYLCASRQRQGPTDTQYFGPGTRLTVL.

The J gene is TRBJ1-2, the V gene TRBV6-5, with D maybe TRBD1 (6 bases). The CDR3 totals 14 residues. Germline V gives CDR1 MNHEY, CDR2 SVGAGI. V was trimmed by 0 bases and J by 3 bases, leaving 8 bases between them. DNA for the CDR3: TGTGCCAGCAGTTACTCTACAGGGTACTATGGCTACACCTTC. This codes for CASSYSTGYYGYTF.

The V call is TRBV5-6, the J call TRBJ2-7, with D tentatively TRBD1 (5 bases). V lost 5 bases, J lost 9 bases, and 12 bases lay in between. Germline CDR1 and CDR2: SGHDT and YYEEEE. The CDR3 runs 11 residues. CDR3 coding DNA: TGTGCCAGCAGGGGGCCACTGGGGCAGTACTTC. Amino acid sequence: CASRGPLGQYF.